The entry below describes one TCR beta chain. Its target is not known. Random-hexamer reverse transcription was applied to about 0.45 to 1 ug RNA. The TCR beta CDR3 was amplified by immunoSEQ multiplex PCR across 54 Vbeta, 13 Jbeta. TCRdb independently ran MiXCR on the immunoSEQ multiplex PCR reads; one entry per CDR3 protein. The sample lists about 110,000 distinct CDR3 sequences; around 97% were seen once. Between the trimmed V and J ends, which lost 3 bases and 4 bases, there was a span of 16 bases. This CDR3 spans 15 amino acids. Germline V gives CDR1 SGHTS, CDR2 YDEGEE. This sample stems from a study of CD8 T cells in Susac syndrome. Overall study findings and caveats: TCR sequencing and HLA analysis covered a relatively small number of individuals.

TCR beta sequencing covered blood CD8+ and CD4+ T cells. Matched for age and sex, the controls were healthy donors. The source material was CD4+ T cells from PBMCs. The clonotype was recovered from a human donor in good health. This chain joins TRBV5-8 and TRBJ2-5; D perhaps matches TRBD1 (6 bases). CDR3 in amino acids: CASSSLQGIRETQYF. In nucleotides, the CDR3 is TGTGCCAGCAGCTCCCTTCAGGGGATTAGAGAGACCCAGTACTTC.